The present TCR beta chain was sequenced within a study of blood T cells in healthy people across ages. Findings and caveats of the study: More naive CD4+ cells and higher diversity were found in long-lived than in aged donors. Possibly, changes in expanded clonotypes were confounded because donor CMV status was unknown.

Combining a sample-barcoded 5' primer with a J-beta primer mix, a second PCR ran for roughly 6 to 12 cycles. One entry per CDR3 protein results from TCRdb running MiXCR on the 5' RACE reads. The profile covers fewer than 650,000 distinct CDR3 sequences, with about 27% appearing a single time and over 3.5% taken by the ten largest. Trimming left V 1 base short and J 0 bases short, with 8 bases between. In germline, CDR1 is LGHNA, CDR2 YNFKEQ. The CDR3 runs 15 residues. The sample holds a few counts of this clonotype. Its antigen is undetermined. The same specimen was also included in a second study, on T cells of mothers and their children. As reported in that work: Slightly higher but non-significant overlap marked related mother-child pairs versus unrelated pairs.

The rearrangement uses TRBV4-2 and TRBJ2-3; D perhaps matches TRBD2 (6 bases). Sequenced: blood. The clonotype was recovered from a boy aged 2 to 10 in good health. The CDR3 region is CASSQGTTSTDTQYF. CDR3 nucleotide sequence: TGTGCCAGCAGCCAAGGGACTACTAGCACAGATACGCAGTATTTT.